This entry concerns a single TCR beta chain. The sample comes from a study of blood T cell repertoires in COVID-19. The overall study: Material from acute and convalescent COVID-19 was sourced from the United States, Italy and Spain. The analysed material was cDNA or gDNA that came from T cells, B-cell-depleted T cells, or PBMCs.

In the original analysis: Estimated nucleated cell counts came from reference gene primer amplification. Profiled with immunoSEQ multiplex PCR; TCRdb holds only in-frame clones, not every one. V, J and clone size are taken as reported in that table, and D and trimming were inferred from the DNA itself. The sample lists some 95,000 clones; approximately 72% were seen once. Germline assignment: CDR1 SGHDN and CDR2 FVKESK. Trimming stripped 6 bases from V and 7 bases from J, with 18 bases between. CDR3 length: 15 residues. The sequenced material came from peripheral blood. The rearrangement joins TRBV14 to TRBJ1-4; D not resolved. The clonotype was recovered from an older man with acute or convalescent COVID-19. The CDR3 sequence: CASSPGRERVEKLFF. Here the CDR3 DNA reads TGTGCCAGCAGTCCAGGAAGGGAGAGAGTTGAAAAACTGTTTTTT. The full variable domain, in which reference TRBV14 and TRBJ1-4 provide the parts outside the CDR3, is EAGVTQFPSHSVIEKGQTVTLRCDPISGHDNLYWYRRVMGKEIKFLLHFVKESKQDESGMPNNRFLAERTGGTYSTLKVQPAELEDSGVYFCASSPGRERVEKLFFGSGTQLSVL.